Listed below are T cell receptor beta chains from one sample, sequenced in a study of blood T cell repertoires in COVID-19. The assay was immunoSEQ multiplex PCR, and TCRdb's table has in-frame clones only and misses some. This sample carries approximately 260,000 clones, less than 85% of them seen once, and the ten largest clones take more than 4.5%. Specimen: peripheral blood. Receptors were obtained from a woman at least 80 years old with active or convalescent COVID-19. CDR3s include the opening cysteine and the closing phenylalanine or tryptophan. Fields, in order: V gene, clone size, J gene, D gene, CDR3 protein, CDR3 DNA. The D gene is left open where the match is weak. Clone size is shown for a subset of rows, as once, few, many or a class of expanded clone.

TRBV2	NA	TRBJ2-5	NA	CASRTVAAQETQYF	TGTGCCAGCAGAACAGTAGCGGCCCAAGAGACCCAGTACTTC
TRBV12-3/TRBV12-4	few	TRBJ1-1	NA	CASSLLTPEAFF	TGTGCCAGCAGTCTCCTGACTCCTGAAGCTTTCTTT
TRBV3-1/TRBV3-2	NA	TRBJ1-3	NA	CASSQTPSSGNTIYF	TGTGCCAGCAGCCAGACACCCAGCTCTGGAAACACCATATATTTT
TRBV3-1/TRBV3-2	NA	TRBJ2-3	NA	CASSQEGLRSQYF	TGTGCCAGCAGCCAAGAGGGCCTACGCTCGCAGTATTTT
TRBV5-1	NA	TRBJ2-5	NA	CASSLGTDFLGQYF	TGCGCCAGCAGCTTGGGGACAGATTTTTTGGGCCAGTACTTC
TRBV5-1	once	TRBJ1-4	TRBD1	CASNDPGQGGEKLFF	TGCGCCAGCAACGACCCGGGACAGGGAGGTGAAAAACTGTTTTTT
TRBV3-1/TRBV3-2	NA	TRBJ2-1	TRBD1	CASSQGQGKDEQFF	TGTGCCAGCAGCCAAGGACAGGGTAAGGATGAGCAGTTCTTC
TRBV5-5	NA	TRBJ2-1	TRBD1	CASSLRQGREQFF	TGTGCCAGCAGCTTAAGACAGGGACGTGAGCAGTTCTTC
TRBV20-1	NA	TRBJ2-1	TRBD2	CSASSAGALAGGYNEQFF	TGCAGTGCTAGTTCGGCGGGGGCACTAGCGGGGGGCTACAATGAGCAGTTCTTC
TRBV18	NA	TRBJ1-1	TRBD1	CASSPGQGYEAFF	TGTGCCAGCTCACCGGGACAGGGGTATGAAGCTTTCTTT
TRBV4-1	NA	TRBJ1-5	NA	CASSQDYSNQPQHF	TGCGCCAGCAGCCAAGATTATAGCAATCAGCCCCAGCATTTT
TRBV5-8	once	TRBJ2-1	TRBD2	CASSHRLAGGVYNEQFF	TGTGCCAGCAGCCATCGACTAGCGGGGGGGGTCTACAATGAGCAGTTCTTC
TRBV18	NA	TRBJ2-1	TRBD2	CASSPPTSGGLDNEQFF	TGTGCCAGCTCACCACCGACTAGCGGGGGCCTAGACAATGAGCAGTTCTTC
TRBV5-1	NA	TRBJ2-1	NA	CASSVQGWDEQFF	TGCGCCAGCAGCGTACAGGGCTGGGATGAGCAGTTCTTC
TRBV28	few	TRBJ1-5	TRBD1	CASSLTGGNYQPQHF	TGTGCCAGCAGTCTTACAGGGGGCAATTATCAGCCCCAGCATTTT
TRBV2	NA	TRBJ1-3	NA	CASSRVNTIYF	TGTGCCAGCAGTCGGGTAAACACCATATATTTT
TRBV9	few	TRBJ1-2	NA	CASSGGDSMSGGYTF	TGTGCCAGCAGCGGGGGGGACTCAATGAGTGGTGGCTACACCTTC
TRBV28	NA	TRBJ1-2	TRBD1	CASSFGAGGLSIYGYTF	TGTGCCAGCAGTTTTGGGGCAGGGGGCTTAAGTATCTATGGCTACACCTTC
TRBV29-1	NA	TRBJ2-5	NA	CSVGVVGADTQETQYF	TGCAGCGTTGGTGTAGTTGGGGCTGACACACAAGAGACCCAGTACTTC
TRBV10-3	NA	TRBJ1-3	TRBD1	CAISESTGRVNTIYF	TGTGCCATCAGTGAGTCGACAGGGAGAGTAAACACCATATATTTT